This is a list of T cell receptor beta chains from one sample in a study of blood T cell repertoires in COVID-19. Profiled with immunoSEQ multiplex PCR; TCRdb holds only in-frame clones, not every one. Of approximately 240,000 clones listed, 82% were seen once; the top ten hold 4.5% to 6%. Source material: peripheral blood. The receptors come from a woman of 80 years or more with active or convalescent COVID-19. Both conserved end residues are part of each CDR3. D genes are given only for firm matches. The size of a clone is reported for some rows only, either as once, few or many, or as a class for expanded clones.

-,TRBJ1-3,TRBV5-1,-,TGCGCCAGCAGCCCTATGGGACACCTTGGAAACACCATATATTTT,CASSPMGHLGNTIYF
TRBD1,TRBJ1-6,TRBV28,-,TGTGCCAGCGGCGCACCGGGACAGGGGGATTCACCCCTCCACTTT,CASGAPGQGDSPLHF
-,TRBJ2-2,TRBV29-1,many,TGCAGCGTTGAAAGGGGTAGGGACACCGGGGAGCTGTTTTTT,CSVERGRDTGELFF
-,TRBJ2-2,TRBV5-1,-,TGCGCCAGCAGCGTGGATAGCGTATACACCGGGGAGCTGTTTTTT,CASSVDSVYTGELFF
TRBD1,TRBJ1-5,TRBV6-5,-,TGTGCCAGCAACAAGGACAGGGGGCACAATCAGCCCCAGCATTTT,CASNKDRGHNQPQHF
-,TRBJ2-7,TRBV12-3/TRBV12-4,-,TGTGCCAGCAGCAGGGGGGCGATCTACGAGCAGTACTTC,CASSRGAIYEQYF
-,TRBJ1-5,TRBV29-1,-,TGCAGCGTAGGCGGGTACAATCAGCCCCAGCATTTT,CSVGGYNQPQHF
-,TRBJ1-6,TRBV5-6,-,TGTGCCAGCAGTACCGGGAGGACCCTCCACTTT,CASSTGRTLHF
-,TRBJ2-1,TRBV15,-,TGTGCCACCAGCAAACGGACATCGTCGGTAGATGAGCAGTTCTTC,CATSKRTSSVDEQFF
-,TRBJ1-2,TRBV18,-,TGTGCCAGCTCACTCTCACAGGCTAACTATGGCTACACCTTC,CASSLSQANYGYTF
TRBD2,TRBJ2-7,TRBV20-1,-,TGCAGTGCTAGTATCCCGCGGGGGAGCTCCTACGAGCAGTACTTC,CSASIPRGSSYEQYF
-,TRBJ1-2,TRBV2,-,TGTGCCAGCAGTGAACGGTCCGGGGGCTACACCTTC,CASSERSGGYTF
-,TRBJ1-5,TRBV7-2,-,TGTGCCAGCAGCTTAGGACAGGTGGGAAATCAGCCCCAGCATTTT,CASSLGQVGNQPQHF
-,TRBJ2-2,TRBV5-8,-,TGTGCCAGCAGCTTGGGTTGGACAGCGAACACCGGGGAGCTGTTTTTT,CASSLGWTANTGELFF
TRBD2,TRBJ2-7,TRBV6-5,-,TGTGCCAGCAGTTACGGGCTAGCGGGGGTTCGCGAGCAGTACTTC,CASSYGLAGVREQYF
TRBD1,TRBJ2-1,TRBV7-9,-,TGTGCCAGCAGCTTAGAAAGGTTTTCGGCAGGGGGCCCCTACAATGAGCAGTTCTTC,CASSLERFSAGGPYNEQFF
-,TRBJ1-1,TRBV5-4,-,TGTGCCAGCAGCGCAGGGACATCCACTGAAGCTTTCTTT,CASSAGTSTEAFF
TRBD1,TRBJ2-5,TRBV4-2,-,TGTGCCAGCAGCCAAACAGGGGGCTTCGAGACCCAGTACTTC,CASSQTGGFETQYF
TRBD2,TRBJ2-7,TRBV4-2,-,TGTGCCAGCAGCCAGAGCGGGGGGGGGTCCTACGAGCAGTACTTC,CASSQSGGGSYEQYF
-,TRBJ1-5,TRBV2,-,TGTGCCAGCAGTGATTACGGGGGCAATCAGCCCCAGCATTTT,CASSDYGGNQPQHF
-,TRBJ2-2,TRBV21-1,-,TGTGCCAGCAGCAAAGATTCGGGGGGAGGCGGGGAGCTGTTTTTT,CASSKDSGGGGELFF
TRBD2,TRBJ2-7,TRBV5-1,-,TGCGCCAGCAGCTTGGAGCGGGTAGGACTAGCGGGTCTCTACGAGCAGTACTTC,CASSLERVGLAGLYEQYF
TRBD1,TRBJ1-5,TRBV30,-,TGTGCCTGGAGTGTCAGCGGGACAGGGAGTCAGCCCCAGCATTTT,CAWSVSGTGSQPQHF
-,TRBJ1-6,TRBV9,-,TGTGCCAGCAGCGTAGAGCCGGGTTCCCACTATAATTCACCCCTCCACTTT,CASSVEPGSHYNSPLHF
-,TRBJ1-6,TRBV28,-,TGTGCCAGCAGTTTTGGTCCCCTGAGTAATTCACCCCTCCACTTT,CASSFGPLSNSPLHF
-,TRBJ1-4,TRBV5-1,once,TGCGCCAGCAGCGTCGGTGGGTTCCGGGAAGAAAAACTGTTTTTT,CASSVGGFREEKLFF
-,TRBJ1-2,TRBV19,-,TGTGCCAGTAGTCTTGGGACTCGCGGCTACACCTTC,CASSLGTRGYTF
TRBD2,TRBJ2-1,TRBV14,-,TGTGCCAGCAGCCAGGTGCCTAGCGGGACTTTTAATGAGCAGTTCTTC,CASSQVPSGTFNEQFF
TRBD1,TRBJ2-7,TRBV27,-,TGTGCCAGCAGCCGACAGGGGAGTTTCGGCGAGCAGTACTTC,CASSRQGSFGEQYF
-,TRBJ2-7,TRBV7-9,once,TGTGCCAGCAGCTTAAGGCCAGGGGGGCACGAGCAGTACTTC,CASSLRPGGHEQYF
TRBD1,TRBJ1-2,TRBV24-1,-,TGTGCCACCAGTGAACCAGGGGGCGGCGGCTACACCTTC,CATSEPGGGGYTF
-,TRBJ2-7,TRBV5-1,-,TGCGCCAGCAGCTTGTATGGGAGGGAGCAGTACTTC,CASSLYGREQYF
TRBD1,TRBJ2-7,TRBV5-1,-,TGCGCCAGCAGAAGGGACAGGGGTTACGAGCAGTACTTC,CASRRDRGYEQYF
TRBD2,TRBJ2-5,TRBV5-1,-,TGCGCCAGCAGCTTGCTTTTAGCGGGAGGCGTAGAGACCCAGTACTTC,CASSLLLAGGVETQYF
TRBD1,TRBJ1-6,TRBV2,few,TGTGCCAGCAGAGGGGGACAGGGTTACTCACCCCTCCACTTT,CASRGGQGYSPLHF
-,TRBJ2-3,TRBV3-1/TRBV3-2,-,TGTGCCAGCAGCCAAGGACTTAGCACAGATACGCAGTATTTT,CASSQGLSTDTQYF
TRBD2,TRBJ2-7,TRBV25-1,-,TGTGCCAGCAGTGTCATAGCGGGAGCGGCCTACGAGCAGTACTTC,CASSVIAGAAYEQYF
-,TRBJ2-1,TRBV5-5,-,TGTGCCAGCAGCTTGGCAGGTATTTCCTACAATGAGCAGTTCTTC,CASSLAGISYNEQFF
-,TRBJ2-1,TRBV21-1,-,TGTGCCAGCAGCAAAGAGGGGACAGAAAGCTCCTACAATGAGCAGTTCTTC,CASSKEGTESSYNEQFF
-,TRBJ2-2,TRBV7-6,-,TGTGCCAGCCACGAGGGGGTTCGTCTCATCACGAACACCGGGGAGCTGTTTTTT,CASHEGVRLITNTGELFF
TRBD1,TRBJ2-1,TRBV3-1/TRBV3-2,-,TGTGCCAGCAGCCAAGAAGGAGAGGGGGCTGTGCAGTTCTTC,CASSQEGEGAVQFF
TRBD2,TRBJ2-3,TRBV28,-,TGTGCCAGCGGTACTAGCGGGCTATACACAGATACGCAGTATTTT,CASGTSGLYTDTQYF
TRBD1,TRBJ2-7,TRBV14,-,TGTGCCAGCAGCCCCTGGACAGGGGGCTACGAGCAGTACTTC,CASSPWTGGYEQYF
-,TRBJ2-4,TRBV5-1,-,TGCGCCAGCAGCTTGGGATCAGGGGCTGACATTCAGTACTTC,CASSLGSGADIQYF
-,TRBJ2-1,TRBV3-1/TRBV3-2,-,TGTGCCAGCAGCCAAGAACGAAGACTCGCCCTCTCCTACAATGAGCAGTTCTTC,CASSQERRLALSYNEQFF
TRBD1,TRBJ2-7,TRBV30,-,TGTGCCTGGAGCCGCTTGGGGACAGGGGAAAGGGGCTACGAGCAGTACTTC,CAWSRLGTGERGYEQYF
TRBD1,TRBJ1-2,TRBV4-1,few,TGCGCCAGCAGCCCTACACAGGGGCCGCGAGGCTACACCTTC,CASSPTQGPRGYTF
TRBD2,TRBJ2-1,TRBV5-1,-,TGCGCCAGCAGCTTGGTGCCTAGCGGGAGGGCCCGAGAGCAGTTCTTC,CASSLVPSGRAREQFF
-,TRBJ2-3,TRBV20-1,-,TGCAGTGCTAGTGATGGCCTCACAGATACGCAGTATTTT,CSASDGLTDTQYF
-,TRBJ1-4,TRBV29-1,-,TGCAGCGTTGAATTAGGAGGGGCGCCTCCAATTAATGAAAAACTGTTTTTT,CSVELGGAPPINEKLFF
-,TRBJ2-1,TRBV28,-,TGTGCCAGCACCCGACAGGCAGCCTACAATGAGCAGTTCTTC,CASTRQAAYNEQFF
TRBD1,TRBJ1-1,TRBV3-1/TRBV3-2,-,TGTGCCAGCAGCCAGCTCCGGACAGGGGGCACTGAAGCTTTCTTT,CASSQLRTGGTEAFF
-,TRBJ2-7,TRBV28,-,TGTGCCAGCAGTTTACCGGCCTACGAGCAGTACTTC,CASSLPAYEQYF
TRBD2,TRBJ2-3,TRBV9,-,TGTGCCAGCAGCGTAGCCGGACTAGCGGGCCTAGGCGGGCAGTATTTT,CASSVAGLAGLGGQYF
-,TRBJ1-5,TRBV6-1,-,TGTGCCAGCAGTGAAGGGCAGGGTGGCCTTCAGCCCCAGCATTTT,CASSEGQGGLQPQHF
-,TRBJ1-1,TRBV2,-,TGTGCCAGCAGAGCGACGAGAGACACTGAAGCTTTCTTT,CASRATRDTEAFF
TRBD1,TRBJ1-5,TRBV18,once,TGTGCCAGCTCACCGGGGACAGAAGACAATCAGCCCCAGCATTTT,CASSPGTEDNQPQHF